A selection of T cell receptor beta chains follows, all from one sample in a study of cytomegalovirus exposure and HLA in healthy donors. Produced via immunoSEQ multiplex PCR; TCRdb's table is partial and in-frame only. Of about 110,000 clones in the sample, over 65% were seen once. Sequencing was carried out using PBMCs. These receptors all come from a middle-aged woman in good health and CMV-seropositive. Each CDR3 is given with its conserved first and last residue. Each record gives: D gene, V gene, CDR3 length, J gene, clone size, CDR3 DNA, CDR3 protein. The D gene is left open where the match is weak. Clone size is shown for a subset of rows, as once, few, many or a class of expanded clone.

.,TRBV27,16,TRBJ2-1,.,TGTGCCAGCAGTTCTCACAGGGCAGGGGCTTACAATGAGCAGTTCTTC,CASSSHRAGAYNEQFF
TRBD1,TRBV19,17,TRBJ1-5,few,TGTGCCAGTAGTATAGAGGGGGGAAGGGGGCCTAATCAGCCCCAGCATTTT,CASSIEGGRGPNQPQHF
TRBD2,TRBV10-3,13,TRBJ2-7,.,TGTGCCATTGGACTAGCGGGAGGCTACGAGCAGTACTTC,CAIGLAGGYEQYF
.,TRBV9,14,TRBJ2-7,.,TGTGCCAGCAGCGTAGGACGGGGGTGGCGCGAGCAGTACTTC,CASSVGRGWREQYF
.,TRBV6-1,13,TRBJ2-7,once,TGTGCCAGCAGTGAAGCTAGCTACTACGAGCAGTACTTC,CASSEASYYEQYF
TRBD2,TRBV5-1,14,TRBJ2-7,.,TGCGCCAGCAGCTCCAAGGGACTAGATGTCGAGCAGTACTTC,CASSSKGLDVEQYF
.,TRBV19,16,TRBJ1-3,.,TGTGCCAGTAGTATTACGAAGGGGCGCCTCCTAAACACCATATATTTT,CASSITKGRLLNTIYF
TRBD2,TRBV6-5,16,TRBJ2-1,few,TGTGCCAGCAGTTACTCGTTTTCTAGCGGACCGAATGAGCAGTTCTTC,CASSYSFSSGPNEQFF
TRBD2,TRBV11-3,14,TRBJ2-1,.,TGTGCCAGCAGCTTGGCTAGCGGGAAAGGTGAGCAGTTCTTC,CASSLASGKGEQFF
.,TRBV30,15,TRBJ2-1,.,TGTGCCTGGACCACGGGTAGCGGCTCCTACAATGAGCAGTTCTTC,CAWTTGSGSYNEQFF
.,TRBV6-6,14,TRBJ2-7,.,TGTGCCAGCAGCCCCGCCGGAGGGGCCCACGAGCAGTACTTC,CASSPAGGAHEQYF
TRBD1,TRBV6-5,16,TRBJ2-3,few,TGTGCCAGCAGTTCCCCGGGACAGGGACTCACAGATACGCAGTATTTT,CASSSPGQGLTDTQYF
TRBD2,TRBV25-1,15,TRBJ2-3,.,TGTGCCAGTCTTCTTCGCGGGGGGGAAACAGATACGCAGTATTTT,CASLLRGGETDTQYF
.,TRBV18,15,TRBJ1-2,.,TGTGCCAGCTCACCACCGTTAGGTAGGGAGACCGGCTACACCTTC,CASSPPLGRETGYTF
TRBD1,TRBV7-3,14,TRBJ2-1,.,TGTGCCAGCAGCGTGGGACAGGCCAACAATGAGCAGTTCTTC,CASSVGQANNEQFF
TRBD2,TRBV7-6,15,TRBJ2-2,once,TGTGCCAGCAGCTTCGGGACTAGTAGGACCGGGGAGCTGTTTTTT,CASSFGTSRTGELFF
.,TRBV18,14,TRBJ1-1,.,TGTGCCAGCTCACCAATAGGGGAGGGGACTGAAGCTTTCTTT,CASSPIGEGTEAFF
.,TRBV15,15,TRBJ2-3,.,TGTGCCACCAGCAGAGGGGGGCAAGGCACAGATACGCAGTATTTT,CATSRGGQGTDTQYF